The present entry profiles one T cell receptor beta chain with its context. The CDR3 totals 17 residues. The V and J ends lost 1 base and 2 bases respectively, with 17 bases between them. Germline CDR1 reads LNHNV; CDR2 reads YYDKDF (reference sequence). This sample was included in a study of blood T cell repertoires in COVID-19. Study in general: Sites in the United States, Italy and Spain provided acute and convalescent COVID-19 samples. T cells, B-cell-depleted T cells, or PBMCs supplied cDNA or gDNA.

The authors' processing: Estimation of nucleated cell counts relied on the amplification of reference gene primers. Libraries were prepared by immunoSEQ multiplex PCR; TCRdb keeps only in-frame clonotypes and omits some of them. V, J and clone size are taken as reported in that table, and D and trimming were inferred from the DNA itself. The repertoire holds some 78,000 clones, with roughly 90% as singletons. This sequence originates from a man aged 65-85 years with active or convalescent COVID-19. The sequenced material came from peripheral blood. This sequence joins TRBV15 and TRBJ2-5; tentative D call: TRBD2 (6 bases). The CDR3 loop reads CATSRVGGLAVQETQYF. DNA for the CDR3: TGTGCCACCAGCAGAGTGGGGGGTTTGGCAGTTCAAGAGACCCAGTACTTC.